The clone carrying this T cell receptor (beta chain) was seen a single time. The antigen is undetermined. Within the sample, other DNA sequences also encode this same CDR3. This sample is drawn from a study of chemoradiotherapy in HPV16-positive cancers. Study as a whole: Candidate HPV-specific clones and shared TCR motifs came from a couple of HPV16-positive patients.

In germline, CDR1 is MNHEY, CDR2 SMNVEV (reference sequence). The CDR3 has 13 amino acids. Between the trimmed V and J ends, which lost 3 bases and 8 bases, there was a span of 13 bases. Overall study findings and caveats: In HPV16-positive patients, HPV-responsive T-cell expansion tracked better recurrence-free survival. During treatment, candidate HPV-specific clones and E7-related motifs expanded in tumor.

This table comes from immunoSEQ multiplex PCR, and its TCRdb copy is limited to in-frame clones, with some not included. Of tens of thousands of clones in the sample, about 90% are singletons; the top ten hold roughly 4.7%. Over chemoradiotherapy, repertoires were sampled more than once. This sample comprised blood, obtained from a patient who underwent chemoradiotherapy. The clonotype was recovered from a human donor with HPV-associated anogenital cancer. The chain combines TRBV27 with TRBJ1-2; possibly TRBD1 for D (6 bases). The CDR3 bases are TGTGCCAGCAGTTTCAGCCGGGGGCAGGGCTACACCTTC. Its translation: CASSFSRGQGYTF.